These 11 T cell receptor beta chains came from one sample sequenced in a study of blood T cell repertoires in COVID-19. Method: immunoSEQ multiplex PCR; TCRdb's copy keeps in-frame clones and lacks some. Of about 190,000 clones listed, about 81% are singletons. Specimen: peripheral blood. The source is an older woman with COVID-19, enrolled during active disease.

This clone is a singleton in its sample. The chain employs TRBV4-3 and TRBJ2-2; no firm D call. Per the germline V gene, CDR1 is LGHNA and CDR2 is YSLEER. Trimming removed 0 bases from V and 6 bases from J, with 11 bases in between. There are 15 residues in the CDR3. CDR3 residues: CASSQDPLPPGELFF. The CDR3 DNA sequence: TGCGCCAGCAGCCAAGACCCTCTACCCCCCGGGGAGCTGTTTTTT.

The chain is built from TRBV11-2 and TRBJ2-1; 13 nucleotides align to TRBD2. Germline CDR1 and CDR2: SGHAT and FQNNGV. The CDR3 runs to 18 residues. The V and J ends lost 8 bases and 10 bases, in that order; junction bases with no gene match: 20. CDR3 DNA: TGTGCCAGCGGTCATATCAAATTTGGACTAGCGGGAGTGGGGGAGCAGTTCTTC. This codes for CASGHIKFGLAGVGEQFF.

The chain combines TRBV7-2 with TRBJ2-7; 7 bases are shared with TRBD2. The length of the CDR3 is 13 residues. Per germline, CDR1 SGHTA and CDR2 FQGNSA. V shed 0 bases, J shed 7 bases, and the junction held 3 bases outside the gene matches. CDR3 sequence: CASSLAGGIEQYF. In nucleotides, the CDR3 is TGTGCCAGCAGCTTAGCGGGGGGGATTGAGCAGTACTTC.

DNA for the CDR3: TGTGCCATCACAAAGGGGGCTCTGGCTGGAAACACCATATATTTT. It is translated as CAITKGALAGNTIYF. V usage is TRBV10-3 and J usage is TRBJ1-3; the match to TRBD1 covers 7 bases. Unmatched junction bases numbered 8, after V lost 7 bases and J lost 2 bases. The CDR3 is 15 residues long. Per germline, CDR1 ENHRY and CDR2 SYGVKD.

This chain links TRBV12-3 or TRBV12-4 with TRBJ1-2; D is perhaps TRBD1 (5 bases). Trimming stripped 4 bases from V and 8 bases from J, with 14 bases between. This CDR3 comprises 13 residues. CDR3 nucleotides: TGTGCCAGCAGTTATCAAAGGGGATTAGGCTACACCTTC. This sequence encodes CASSYQRGLGYTF.

The gene calls are TRBV6-5 and TRBJ2-7; unclear D gene. V shed 0 bases and J shed 3 bases, with 15 bases lying between them. Germline V gene sequence: CDR1 MNHEY, CDR2 SVGAGI. The CDR3 covers 16 residues. CDR3 residues: CASSYSRRQVGYEQYF. The CDR3 DNA sequence: TGTGCCAGCAGTTACTCGAGGCGCCAAGTGGGCTACGAGCAGTACTTC.

The chain recombines TRBV19 with TRBJ2-2, with 8 bases that match TRBD1. V trimming: 6 bases; J trimming: 5 bases; junction bases outside the gene matches: 2. From germline, CDR1 is LNHDA and CDR2 SQIVND (reference sequence). CDR3 length equals 13 residues. CDR3 in amino acids: CASSRTGTGELFF. Written as DNA, the CDR3 is TGTGCCAGTAGCCGGACAGGGACCGGGGAGCTGTTTTTT.

The genes are TRBV18 and TRBJ1-2; TRBD1 matches 7 bases. J lost 6 bases, V lost 3 bases, and 7 bases had no gene match. In germline, CDR1 is KGHSH, CDR2 LQKENI. The CDR3 has 14 amino acids. The CDR3 region has the DNA TGTGCCAGCTCACCTAACGAACAGGGGAATGGCTACACCTTC. Its protein product is CASSPNEQGNGYTF.

V gene TRBV5-6 combines with J gene TRBJ1-4, with D perhaps matching TRBD1 (5 bases). This CDR3 region has 16 residues. CDR1 and CDR2 (germline): SGHDT, YYEEEE. V was shortened by 0 bases and J by 3 bases, with 12 bases between the two germline ends. CDR3 sequence reads: CASSLVGGGANEKLFF. The CDR3 coding sequence is TGTGCCAGCAGCTTGGTGGGCGGGGGAGCTAATGAAAAACTGTTTTTT.

This chain's CDR3 is CASRPQGGVEKLFF. CDR3 coding DNA: TGTGCCAGCAGACCCCAGGGGGGAGTTGAAAAACTGTTTTTT. The chain couples TRBV2 to TRBJ1-4, with 7 bases matching TRBD1. V lost 6 bases to trimming and J lost 7 bases; unmatched junction nucleotides: 8. This CDR3 is 14 amino acids long. CDR1 and CDR2 (germline): SNHLY, FYNNEI.

The chain links TRBV18 to TRBJ1-2, with 7 bases identical to TRBD1. The CDR3 is 13 residues long. The germline V gene has CDR1 KGHSH and CDR2 LQKENI. V was pared by 6 bases and J by 4 bases, with 5 bases of the junction left unmatched. CDR3 nucleotides: TGTGCCAGCTCCACAGGGGTATCCTATGGCTACACCTTC. Amino acids: CASSTGVSYGYTF.